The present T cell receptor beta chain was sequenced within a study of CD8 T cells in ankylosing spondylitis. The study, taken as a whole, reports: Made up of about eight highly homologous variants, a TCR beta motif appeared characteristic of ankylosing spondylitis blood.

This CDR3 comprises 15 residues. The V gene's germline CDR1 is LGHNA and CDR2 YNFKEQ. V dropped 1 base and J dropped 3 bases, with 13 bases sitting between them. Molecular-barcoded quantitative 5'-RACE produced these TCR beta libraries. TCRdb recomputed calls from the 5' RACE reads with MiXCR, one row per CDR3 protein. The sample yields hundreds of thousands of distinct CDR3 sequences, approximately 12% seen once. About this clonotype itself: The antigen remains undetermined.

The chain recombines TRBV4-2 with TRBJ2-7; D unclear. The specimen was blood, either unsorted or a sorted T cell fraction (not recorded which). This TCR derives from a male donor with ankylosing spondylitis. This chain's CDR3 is CASSQAPRAGYEQYF. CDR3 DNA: TGTGCCAGCAGCCAAGCCCCACGGGCCGGCTACGAGCAGTACTTC.